The 9 T cell receptor beta chains in this list originate from one sample, sequenced in a study of OX40 agonist ivuxolimab in advanced cancers. Produced via immunoSEQ multiplex PCR; TCRdb's table is partial and in-frame only. The sample carries about 54,000 clones, more than 85% recorded once. Sequences were derived from CD4+ or CD8+ T cells sorted from blood, sampled in a trial of the OX40 agonist ivuxolimab. The receptors come from an adult with an advanced solid tumor such as melanoma, head and neck, liver or kidney cancer.

The count of this clone is one. J is TRBJ2-1 and V is TRBV7-9; 8 positions agree with TRBD2. V lost 6 bases and J lost 0; bases outside the gene matches: 13. In germline, CDR1 is SEHNR, CDR2 FQNEAQ (reference sequence). CDR3 length: 18 amino acids. CDR3 sequence (DNA): TGTGCCAGCAGACCCGCCTCTCTGGCGGGAGGCTCCTACAATGAGCAGTTCTTC. Its protein product is CASRPASLAGGSYNEQFF.

V usage is TRBV9 and J usage is TRBJ2-3, with 8 positions matching TRBD2. Germline loops: CDR1 SGDLS, CDR2 YYNGEE. The CDR3 has 16 amino acids. V dropped 3 bases and J dropped 0; count of bases not matched to a gene: 6. CDR3 DNA sequence: TGTGCCAGCAGCGACAAGCGGGAGTGGAGCACAGATACGCAGTATTTT. This sequence encodes CASSDKREWSTDTQYF. The variable domain in full, with the rest retrieved from reference TRBV9 and TRBJ2-3, is DSGVTQTPKHLITATGQRVTLRCSPRSGDLSVYWYQQSLDQGLQFLIQYYNGEERAKGNILERFSAQQFPDLHSELNLSSLELGDSALYFCASSDKREWSTDTQYFGPGTRLTVL.

The rearrangement links TRBV6-1 to TRBJ1-6; D not certain. The germline CDR1 and CDR2 sequences are MNHNS and SASEGT. This CDR3 comprises 14 residues. Trimming cost V 5 bases and J 7 bases, with 12 bases left between them. The CDR3 here is CASSSTPANSPLHF. The DNA for the CDR3 is TGTGCCAGCAGTTCGACACCGGCCAATTCACCCCTCCACTTT.

CDR3 protein: CASRWGGYNQPQHF. CDR3 bases: TGTGCCAGCAGGTGGGGAGGCTACAATCAGCCCCAGCATTTT. The chain has TRBV6-1 and TRBJ1-5, with unresolved D. Germline V lookup: CDR1 MNHNS, CDR2 SASEGT. With 6 bases removed from V and 3 bases from J, the gap between germline ends came to 12 bases. The CDR3 runs 14 residues.

V gene TRBV2 combines with J gene TRBJ1-6, with 7 bases lining up with TRBD1. This CDR3 region has 15 residues. CDR1 is SNHLY and CDR2 is FYNNEI in the germline V gene. V lost 5 bases to trimming and J lost 6 bases; unmatched junction nucleotides: 7. The CDR3 region has the DNA TGTGCCAGCAGTCTTACTCGACAGGGTAATTCACCCCTCCACTTT. It specifies CASSLTRQGNSPLHF.

The chain joins TRBV28 to TRBJ2-4; 8 bases align to TRBD1. CDR3 length equals 17 residues. From germline, CDR1 is MDHEN and CDR2 SYDVKM. The V gene end was trimmed by 3 bases and the J gene end by 1 base; junction bases not matched to a gene: 8. The CDR3 sequence is CASSFLRQGKAKNIQYF. The CDR3 DNA is TGTGCCAGCAGTTTTCTGAGACAGGGGAAGGCCAAAAACATTCAGTACTTC.

The J gene is TRBJ1-1, the V gene TRBV7-9; 8 nucleotides line up with TRBD1. The CDR3 is 14 amino acids. CDR1 SEHNR and CDR2 FQNEAQ come from the germline V gene (reference sequence). V gave up 5 bases and J gave up 10 bases; unmatched junction bases: 12. The CDR3 reads CASSATLTGATAFF. CDR3 DNA: TGTGCCAGCAGCGCCACTCTGACAGGGGCGACAGCTTTCTTT.

The CDR3 loop reads CASSLGGGTYNEQFF. In nucleotides, the CDR3 is TGTGCCAGCAGCTTAGGAGGGGGTACCTACAATGAGCAGTTCTTC. This chain links TRBV11-3 with TRBJ2-1; the D gene is possibly TRBD1 (6 bases). This CDR3 region has 15 residues. Germline V CDR1 and CDR2: SGHNT, YENEEA. V was shortened by 1 base and J by 2 bases, with 9 bases between the two germline ends.

The rearrangement links TRBV2 to TRBJ2-1; 11 nucleotides line up with TRBD2. Germline V lookup: CDR1 SNHLY, CDR2 FYNNEI. V dropped 4 bases and J dropped 2; count of bases not matched to a gene: 10. The CDR3 is 18 residues long. The CDR3 region has the DNA TGTGCCAGCAGTGGTCCTAGCGGGGGGCTGAGCCCCTACAATGAGCAGTTCTTC. Its protein is CASSGPSGGLSPYNEQFF.